Shown below are 16 T cell receptor beta chains from a single sample sequenced in a study of PD-1 blockade in classical Hodgkin lymphoma. All trial patients relapsed after autologous stem cell transplantation. Clones were read by immunoSEQ multiplex PCR, and TCRdb kept only the in-frame ones, dropping some. The table records under 75,000 clones, around 90% of them present only once. The material was peripheral blood mononuclear cells (PBMCs), obtained before the second cycle of nivolumab. These receptors were taken from a human donor with classical Hodgkin lymphoma.

V usage is TRBV7-9 and J usage is TRBJ2-3; TRBD2 is a possible D gene (6 bases). This CDR3 spans 16 amino acids. CDR1 is SEHNR and CDR2 is FQNEAQ in the germline V gene (reference sequence). The V end lost 3 bases, the J end lost 0 bases, and 13 bases lay between the germline ends. CDR3 region: CASSLRTGTSTDTQYF. CDR3 sequence (DNA): TGTGCCAGCAGCTTGAGGACTGGGACTAGCACAGATACGCAGTATTTT.

The CDR3 loop is CASSPTGGGGDGELFF. As DNA, the CDR3 is TGTGCCAGCTCACCTACCGGCGGGGGCGGTGACGGGGAGCTGTTTTTT. This chain links TRBV18 with TRBJ2-2; maybe TRBD2 (7 bases). CDR1 is KGHSH, CDR2 LQKENI, per germline. V was shortened by 3 bases and J by 7 bases, with 18 bases between the two germline ends. The CDR3 covers 16 residues. Filled out from reference TRBV18 and TRBJ2-2, the complete variable domain reads NAGVMQNPRHLVRRRGQEARLRCSPMKGHSHVYWYRQLPEEGLKFMVYLQKENIIDESGMPKERFSAEFPKEGPSILRIQQVVRGDSAAYFCASSPTGGGGDGELFFGEGSRLTVL.

The chain combines TRBV27 with TRBJ2-7, with D perhaps matching TRBD2 (5 bases). The CDR3 consists of 12 residues. CDR1 is MNHEY, CDR2 SMNVEV, per germline (reference sequence). Trimming took off 6 bases at V and 2 bases at J, with 8 bases between the two ends. CDR3 sequence (DNA): TGTGCCAGCAGGGCCGGGGCCTACGAGCAGTACTTC. Translated: CASRAGAYEQYF.

The DNA of the CDR3 is TGTGCCAGTAGTACCCTAGCGGTTCAAGAGACCCAGTACTTC. As protein: CASSTLAVQETQYF. V gene TRBV19 combines with J gene TRBJ2-5; 7 nucleotides line up with TRBD2. This CDR3 is built from 14 residues. Germline-derived CDR1 and CDR2 are LNHDA and SQIVND (reference sequence). Trimming removed 4 bases from V and 2 bases from J; junction bases left unmatched: 4.

The chain combines TRBV11-2 with TRBJ2-3, with D possibly being TRBD1 or TRBD2 (6 bases each). The CDR3 totals 17 residues. CDR1 and CDR2 (germline): SGHAT, FQNNGV. V lost 2 bases and J 2 bases, leaving 17 bases between the germline ends. The CDR3 nucleotides read TGTGCCAGCAGCTTAAGGGGGTTTATAGCGGACACAGATACGCAGTATTTT. Translation: CASSLRGFIADTDTQYF. The full variable domain, with the rest looked up from reference TRBV11-2 and TRBJ2-3, is EAGVAQSPRYKIIEKRQSVAFWCNPISGHATLYWYQQILGQGPKLLIQFQNNGVVDDSQLPKDRFSAERLKGVDSTLKIQPAKLEDSAVYLCASSLRGFIADTDTQYFGPGTRLTVL.

The V gene is TRBV6-1, the J gene TRBJ1-5; no clear D. The CDR3 covers 13 residues. The germline gives CDR1 MNHNS, CDR2 SASEGT. V lost 4 bases, J lost 2 bases, and 6 bases lay in between. CDR3 sequence (DNA): TGTGCCAGCAGTGCTTCGGGCAATCAGCCCCAGCATTTT. Translation gives CASSASGNQPQHF.

The table lists this clone with a count of one. This chain joins TRBV5-1 and TRBJ1-2; D call uncertain. Looked up from germline, CDR1 is SGHRS and CDR2 is YFSETQ. The CDR3 has 14 residues. Trimming stripped 0 bases from V and 4 bases from J, with 10 bases between. The CDR3 DNA reads as TGCGCCAGCAGCTTGGGGCCGCCTATCTATGGCTACACCTTC. It yields the protein CASSLGPPIYGYTF.

The rearrangement joins TRBV5-1 to TRBJ2-3; maybe TRBD2 (5 bases). There are 15 residues in the CDR3. The V gene lost 0 bases and the J gene lost 2 bases, with 10 bases spanning the gap. Germline V gene sequence: CDR1 SGHRS, CDR2 YFSETQ. The CDR3 sequence is CASSLASSITDTQYF. In nucleotides, the CDR3 is TGCGCCAGCAGCTTGGCTAGCAGTATCACAGATACGCAGTATTTT.

V is TRBV11-2 and J is TRBJ2-7; D is unclear. The CDR3 length is 13 residues. Germline V gives CDR1 SGHAT, CDR2 FQNNGV. The germline V and J ends were trimmed by 3 bases and 3 bases, with 9 bases remaining between them. The CDR3 sequence: CASSFGSNYEQYF. The CDR3 nucleotides read TGTGCCAGCAGCTTCGGCAGCAACTACGAGCAGTACTTC.

V is TRBV4-1 and J is TRBJ2-3; TRBD2 agrees at 10 bases. Per germline, CDR1 MGHRA and CDR2 YSYEKL. CDR3 size: 16 residues. V gave up 4 bases and J gave up 4 bases; unmatched junction bases: 8. CDR3: CASSPGTGTSADTQYF. Written as DNA, the CDR3 is TGCGCCAGCAGCCCTGGGACCGGGACTAGCGCAGATACGCAGTATTTT.

This chain uses TRBV6-5 with TRBJ1-4; maybe TRBD1 (5 bases). The V end was cut by 8 bases, the J end by 3 bases, with 10 bases between. CDR1 and CDR2 from the germline V gene are MNHEY and SVGAGI. This CDR3 has 13 amino acids. The CDR3 loop reads CASRQSSNEKLFF. CDR3 DNA: TGTGCCAGCCGACAGTCCTCTAATGAAAAACTGTTTTTT.

This clone was found a few times. The chain has TRBV6-6 and TRBJ2-5; D ambiguous. The V gene's germline CDR1 is MNHNY and CDR2 SVGAGI (reference sequence). Trimming stripped 2 bases from V and 4 bases from J, with 11 bases between. CDR3 size: 14 residues. The CDR3 here is CASSYPERPETQYF. CDR3 nucleotides: TGTGCCAGCAGTTACCCAGAAAGGCCAGAGACCCAGTACTTC.

V and J are TRBV6-4 and TRBJ1-1; D not certain. Germline V lookup: CDR1 MRHNA, CDR2 SNTAGT. The germline V and J ends were trimmed by 10 bases and 3 bases, with 27 bases remaining between them. This CDR3 comprises 17 residues. The CDR3 sequence is CATSGTAVGQSDTEAFF. The CDR3 DNA follows: TGTGCCACAAGTGGAACAGCGGTAGGTCAGTCGGACACTGAAGCTTTCTTT.

V is TRBV5-1 and J is TRBJ2-5; TRBD1 aligns across 7 bases. The V segment lost 0 bases and the J segment 2 bases; nucleotides outside the gene matches: 4. The length of the CDR3 is 15 residues. Germline assignment: CDR1 SGHRS and CDR2 YFSETQ. CDR3 nucleotide sequence: TGCGCCAGCAGCTTGGCGGGACAGTCACAAGAGACCCAGTACTTC. It translates to CASSLAGQSQETQYF.

Only a few counts were recorded for this clone. This chain connects TRBV5-1 to TRBJ1-1; TRBD1 might be the D (5 bases). Per the germline V gene, CDR1 is SGHRS and CDR2 is YFSETQ. The CDR3 runs to 13 residues. V lost 2 bases, J lost 4 bases, and 9 bases lay in between. DNA of the CDR3: TGCGCCAGCAGCTTAGGGGTAAGCACTGAAGCTTTCTTT. Translated, it gives CASSLGVSTEAFF.

The V call is TRBV5-1, the J call TRBJ2-7, with TRBD2 identical over 7 bases. There are 15 residues in the CDR3. The trim removed 0 bases at V and 0 bases at J, leaving 3 bases unmatched. In germline, CDR1 is SGHRS, CDR2 YFSETQ. The CDR3 is CASSLEGGSSYEQYF. CDR3 nucleotide sequence: TGCGCCAGCAGCTTGGAAGGCGGGAGCTCCTACGAGCAGTACTTC.